Listed here are 26 T cell receptor beta chains from one sample, sequenced in a study of cytomegalovirus exposure and HLA in healthy donors. The PCR had 60 Vbeta and 13 Jbeta primers. Sequenced by immunoSEQ multiplex PCR; TCRdb stores in-frame clones only, minus some. Of roughly 180,000 clones in the sample, approximately 78% were seen once. Sequenced: PBMCs. Every receptor here comes from a woman aged 45 to 65 in good health and CMV-seropositive.

The chain joins TRBV18 to TRBJ2-5; D might be TRBD1 (6 bases). The germline gives CDR1 KGHSH, CDR2 LQKENI. CDR3 size: 16 residues. V lost 3 bases to trimming and J lost 4 bases, with 18 bases between them. DNA for the CDR3: TGTGCCAGCTCACCCGTCCGGGACACCTTCCTAGAGACCCAGTACTTC. It encodes CASSPVRDTFLETQYF.

J is TRBJ2-3 and V is TRBV9; D call uncertain. Germline assignment: CDR1 SGDLS and CDR2 YYNGEE. There are 12 residues in the CDR3. Trimming took 3 bases from V and 2 from J, leaving 4 bases between them. CDR3 sequence reads: CASSAFTDTQYF. CDR3 in DNA: TGTGCCAGCAGCGCCTTCACAGATACGCAGTATTTT.

This clone was seen more than once but under ten times. The rearrangement links TRBV2 to TRBJ1-4, with 8 bases fitting TRBD1. The CDR3 length is 14 residues. Losses at the gene ends were 8 bases for V and 10 bases for J; bases not matched to a gene: 12. Germline-derived CDR1 and CDR2 are SNHLY and FYNNEI. CDR3 coding DNA: TGTGCCAGCCGACGGACAGGGAACGTCGGAAAACTGTTTTTT. Its protein is CASRRTGNVGKLFF.

The rearrangement uses TRBV4-1 and TRBJ1-2, with 8 bases aligning to TRBD1. The J segment lost 0 bases and the V segment lost 3 bases, leaving 3 bases of the junction unmatched. Germline loops: CDR1 MGHRA, CDR2 YSYEKL. This CDR3 is built from 15 residues. This CDR3 is CASSHPQGANYGYTF. DNA for the CDR3: TGCGCCAGCAGCCACCCACAGGGGGCTAACTATGGCTACACCTTC.

This chain connects TRBV29-1 to TRBJ2-3; D is perhaps TRBD1 (7 bases). The CDR3 runs 18 residues. The V end lost 0 bases, the J end lost 6 bases, and 25 bases lay between the germline ends. The germline V gene encodes CDR1 SQVTM and CDR2 ANQGSEA. Here the CDR3 reads CSVEDLQRRGHYGDTQYF. The CDR3 DNA is TGCAGCGTTGAAGATCTTCAAAGGAGGGGGCATTATGGGGATACGCAGTATTTT.

This chain uses TRBV5-8 with TRBJ2-7, with a possible D match to TRBD1 (6 bases). CDR3 size: 15 residues. Per the germline V gene, CDR1 is SGHTS and CDR2 is YDEGEE. V lost 4 bases to trimming and J lost 3 bases, with 17 bases between them. The CDR3 reads CASSHRDKPVYEQYF. The CDR3 nucleotides read TGTGCCAGCAGCCACCGGGACAAACCCGTCTACGAGCAGTACTTC.

The V and J genes are TRBV2 and TRBJ2-5; perhaps TRBD1 as D (6 bases). The CDR3 has 16 amino acids. Trimming removed 5 bases from V and 2 bases from J, with 18 bases in between. CDR1 is SNHLY and CDR2 is FYNNEI in the germline V gene. For the CDR3, the DNA is TGTGCCAGCAGTCCCTTTCTGTTTGACAGGCAAGAGACCCAGTACTTC. Protein sequence: CASSPFLFDRQETQYF.

The V gene is TRBV6-5, the J gene TRBJ1-2; D gene ambiguous. Germline V gene sequence: CDR1 MNHEY, CDR2 SVGAGI. The CDR3 sequence is 12 residues long. V lost 6 bases and J lost 9, with 14 bases in between. CDR3 in DNA: TGTGCCAGCAGCCAGGCGGGCAGGAGCTACACCTTC. This sequence encodes CASSQAGRSYTF.

The chain couples TRBV14 to TRBJ1-1; the match to TRBD1 covers 9 bases. Losses at the gene ends were 3 bases for V and 2 bases for J; bases not matched to a gene: 16. CDR3 length: 19 residues. CDR1 SGHDN and CDR2 FVKESK come from the germline V gene. CDR3 sequence reads: CASSQITGGAGQVNTEAFF. The CDR3 nucleotides are TGTGCCAGCAGCCAGATTACAGGGGGCGCCGGACAAGTAAACACTGAAGCTTTCTTT.

The V call is TRBV5-6, the J call TRBJ2-5; 7 nucleotides agree with TRBD1. In germline, CDR1 is SGHDT, CDR2 YYEEEE. V dropped 4 bases and J dropped 5; count of bases not matched to a gene: 5. CDR3 length: 13 residues. The CDR3 loop is CASSVTGPETQYF. In DNA form, the CDR3 reads TGTGCCAGCAGCGTGACAGGGCCGGAGACCCAGTACTTC.

The chain has TRBV7-6 and TRBJ1-1, with 7 bases aligning to TRBD1. CDR1 and CDR2 from the germline V gene are SGHVS and FNYEAQ. This CDR3 has 14 residues. V lost 5 bases, J lost 3 bases, and 6 bases stayed unmatched. The CDR3 spells CASSPRDRDTEAFF. CDR3 DNA: TGTGCCAGCAGCCCCCGAGACAGGGACACTGAAGCTTTCTTT.

The rearrangement links TRBV5-1 to TRBJ1-1; 7 bases match TRBD1. With V trimmed by 4 bases and J by 0 bases, 3 bases remained unmatched. The CDR3 has 14 amino acids. The germline V gene has CDR1 SGHRS and CDR2 YFSETQ. In DNA, the CDR3 is TGCGCCAGCAGCACGACAGGGTTGAACACTGAAGCTTTCTTT. As protein: CASSTTGLNTEAFF.

The chain's CDR3 is CASSVPGQVKGTDTQYF. In DNA form, the CDR3 reads TGTGCCAGTAGTGTCCCGGGACAGGTAAAGGGCACAGATACGCAGTATTTT. This chain joins TRBV19 and TRBJ2-3; 8 bases line up with TRBD1. The CDR3 spans 17 residues. J lost 1 base, V lost 5 bases, and 11 bases had no gene match. Germline V gene lookup returns CDR1 LNHDA and CDR2 SQIVND (reference sequence). Full variable domain (missing parts from reference TRBV19 and TRBJ2-3): DGGITQSPKYLFRKEGQNVTLSCEQNLNHDAMYWYRQDPGQGLRLIYYSQIVNDFQKGDIAEGYSVSREKKESFPLTVTSAQKNPTAFYLCASSVPGQVKGTDTQYFGPGTRLTVL.

This clone occurred once. V usage is TRBV6-1 and J usage is TRBJ2-7; 8 bases fit TRBD1. The CDR3 extends over 17 amino acids. Germline trimming cut 2 bases from V and 4 bases from J; bases unmatched to any gene: 13. Per germline, CDR1 MNHNS and CDR2 SASEGT. CDR3 region: CASSEPSLRGLGYEQYF. In nucleotides, the CDR3 is TGTGCCAGCAGTGAACCAAGCCTCAGGGGGCTAGGGTACGAGCAGTACTTC.

The chain couples TRBV11-2 to TRBJ2-5; a weak D match, TRBD1 (5 bases). V shed 1 base and J shed 5 bases, with 11 bases lying between them. This CDR3 spans 14 amino acids. CDR1 and CDR2 (germline): SGHAT, FQNNGV. The CDR3 DNA is TGTGCCAGCAGCTTAGGCAGGGAAGTGGAGACCCAGTACTTC. Protein product: CASSLGREVETQYF.

This clone was recorded only once. This chain links TRBV11-2 with TRBJ2-1; 8 bases agree with TRBD2. The ends lost 2 bases at V and 3 bases at J; junction bases unmatched: 3. CDR3 length: 15 amino acids. CDR1 and CDR2 from the germline V gene are SGHAT and FQNNGV. CDR3 coding DNA: TGTGCCAGCAGCTTATCGCGGGGGGACTACAATGAGCAGTTCTTC. As protein: CASSLSRGDYNEQFF.

The gene calls are TRBV15 and TRBJ2-1; D is ambiguous. The length of the CDR3 is 15 residues. Trimming left V 4 bases short and J 0 bases short, with 10 bases between. Germline V lookup: CDR1 LNHNV, CDR2 YYDKDF (reference sequence). CDR3 region: CATSIQKNSYNEQFF. The CDR3 region has the DNA TGTGCCACCAGCATCCAGAAGAACTCCTACAATGAGCAGTTCTTC.

This clone came up a few times. The genes are TRBV4-1 and TRBJ2-5; 7 bases line up with TRBD1. The germline V gene encodes CDR1 MGHRA and CDR2 YSYEKL. The junction had 13 bases not matched to a gene; V was cut back by 4 bases and J by 2 bases. The CDR3 is made up of 17 amino acids. CDR3 protein: CASSPRVTQGSQETQYF. In DNA, the CDR3 is TGCGCCAGCAGCCCGAGGGTAACACAGGGGTCTCAAGAGACCCAGTACTTC.

The chain links TRBV2 to TRBJ2-1, with TRBD2 matching 8 bases. Germline trimming cut 2 bases from V and 4 bases from J; bases unmatched to any gene: 7. CDR3 length: 16 amino acids. Looked up from germline, CDR1 is SNHLY and CDR2 is FYNNEI. This CDR3 reads CASSEPRGGVYNEQFF. CDR3 nucleotide sequence: TGTGCCAGCAGTGAACCCCGGGGGGGGGTTTACAATGAGCAGTTCTTC.

This rearrangement joins TRBV11-3 to TRBJ2-2, with D tentatively TRBD1 (5 bases). The V end lost 3 bases, the J end lost 2 bases, and 19 bases lay between the germline ends. CDR1 and CDR2 from the germline V gene are SGHNT and YENEEA. The CDR3 has 18 residues. The CDR3: CASSFSLLIGENTGELFF. As DNA, the CDR3 is TGTGCCAGCAGCTTCTCCCTCCTGATAGGGGAAAACACCGGGGAGCTGTTTTTT.

Notes on this clone: Its ends do not fully match the called genes, so a read error is possible. V gene TRBV7-9 combines with J gene TRBJ1-4; possibly TRBD1 for D (6 bases). The CDR3 runs 16 residues. Germline assignment: CDR1 SEHNR and CDR2 FQNEAQ (reference sequence). This CDR3 is CSSSRLQGSRNEKLFF. The DNA for the CDR3 is TGTTCCAGCAGCCGACTACAGGGATCACGTAATGAAAAACTGTTTTTT. The full variable domain, with the rest looked up from reference TRBV7-9 and TRBJ1-4, is DTGVSQNPRHKITKRGQNVTFRCDPISEHNRLYWYRQTLGQGPEFLTYFQNEAQLEKSRLLSDRFSAERPKGSFSTLEIQRTEQGDSAMYLCSSSRLQGSRNEKLFFGSGTQLSVL.

The genes are TRBV9 and TRBJ2-5; 7 nucleotides align to TRBD1. The CDR3 has 15 amino acids. V lost 5 bases, J lost 3 bases, and 10 bases stayed unmatched. Germline V CDR1 and CDR2: SGDLS, YYNGEE. The CDR3 here is CASSEGAGWKETQYF. CDR3 sequence (DNA): TGTGCCAGCAGTGAGGGGGCAGGGTGGAAAGAGACCCAGTACTTC.

CDR3: CAWSTGFTDTQYF. Written as DNA, the CDR3 is TGTGCCTGGTCTACAGGGTTCACAGATACGCAGTATTTT. This chain links TRBV30 with TRBJ2-3; weak D call: TRBD1 (6 bases). Germline V gene lookup returns CDR1 GTSNPN and CDR2 SVGIG (reference sequence). The CDR3 contains 13 residues. The V gene lost 5 bases and the J gene lost 2 bases, with 11 bases spanning the gap.

For this clone: One end of the junction is discordant with germline, which a read error may explain. The chain employs TRBV6-5 and TRBJ2-1; D not certain. This CDR3 is 11 amino acids long. Looked up from germline, CDR1 is MNHEY and CDR2 is SVGAGI. CDR3 bases: TGTGCCAGCAGTTACTCCCATGAGGAGTTCTTC. Residues: CASSYSHEEFF.

The rearrangement links TRBV27 to TRBJ1-2; 9 nucleotides agree with TRBD1. V lost 2 bases to trimming and J lost 4 bases; unmatched junction nucleotides: 11. This CDR3 has 17 amino acids. Per the germline V gene, CDR1 is MNHEY and CDR2 is SMNVEV (reference sequence). CDR3 region: CASSLGQGTLPSYGYTF. CDR3 coding DNA: TGTGCCAGCAGTTTAGGACAGGGGACCCTCCCAAGCTATGGCTACACCTTC.

This chain joins TRBV2 and TRBJ1-4, with TRBD1 matching over 7 bases. Per germline, CDR1 SNHLY and CDR2 FYNNEI. CDR3 length equals 15 residues. The ends lost 6 bases at V and 5 bases at J; junction bases unmatched: 9. The CDR3 here is CASSLPQGGNEKLFF. In nucleotides, the CDR3 is TGTGCCAGCAGCTTACCTCAGGGGGGCAATGAAAAACTGTTTTTT.